This TCR beta chain was obtained from a study of spatial heterogeneity in lung cancer. As concerns this clonotype: Its target is not known.

TCR cDNA molecules each had a unique molecular identifier. One entry per CDR3 protein, called by TCRdb with MiXCR from the 5' RACE reads. Of approximately 92,000 distinct CDR3 sequences listed, 10% to 15% are singletons. Study-wide findings and caveats: Resection blood, more than follow-up blood, showed ubiquitous expanded tumor TCRs.

Time point given: sample taken at primary tumor resection. Samples were obtained from some 70 donors, all untreated early-stage non-small cell lung cancer patients. Whole RNA came from tumor, nontumor lung or frozen PBMC and was sequenced without being sorted. The CDR3 covers 14 residues. CDR1 SEHNR and CDR2 FQNEAQ come from the germline V gene (reference sequence). V was pared by 6 bases and J by 2 bases, with 5 bases of the junction left unmatched. The starting material was PBMCs, obtained at surgery. The origin of this receptor is a male donor with early-stage non-small cell lung cancer. V is TRBV7-9 and J is TRBJ2-7, with TRBD1 matching over 9 bases. The CDR3 region is CASRPQGAPYEQYF. The CDR3 nucleotides are TGTGCCAGCAGGCCACAGGGGGCTCCCTACGAGCAGTACTTC.